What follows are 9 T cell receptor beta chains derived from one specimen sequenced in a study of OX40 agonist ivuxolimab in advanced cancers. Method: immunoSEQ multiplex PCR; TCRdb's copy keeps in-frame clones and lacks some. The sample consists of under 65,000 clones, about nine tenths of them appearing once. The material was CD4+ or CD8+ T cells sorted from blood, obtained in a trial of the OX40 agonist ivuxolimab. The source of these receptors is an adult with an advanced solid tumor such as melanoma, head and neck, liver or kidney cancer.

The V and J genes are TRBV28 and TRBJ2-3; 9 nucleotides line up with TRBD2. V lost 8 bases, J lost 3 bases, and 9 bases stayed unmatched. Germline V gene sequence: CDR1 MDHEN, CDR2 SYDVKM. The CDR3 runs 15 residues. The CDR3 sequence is CASGGRAGGTDTQYF. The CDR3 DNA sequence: TGTGCCAGCGGGGGTAGAGCGGGAGGAACAGATACGCAGTATTTT.

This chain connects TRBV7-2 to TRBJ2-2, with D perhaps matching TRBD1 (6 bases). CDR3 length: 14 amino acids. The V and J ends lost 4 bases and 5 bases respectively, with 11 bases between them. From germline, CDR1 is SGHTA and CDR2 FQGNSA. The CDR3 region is CASSYRGGTGELFF. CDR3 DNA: TGTGCCAGCAGCTACCGAGGGGGTACCGGGGAGCTGTTTTTT.

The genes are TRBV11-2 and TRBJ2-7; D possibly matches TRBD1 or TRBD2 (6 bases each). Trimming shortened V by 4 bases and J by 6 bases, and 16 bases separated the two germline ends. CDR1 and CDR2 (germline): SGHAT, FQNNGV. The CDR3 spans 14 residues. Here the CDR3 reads CASSSIRGGLEQYF. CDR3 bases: TGTGCCAGCAGCTCAATCAGGGGAGGTCTCGAGCAGTACTTC.

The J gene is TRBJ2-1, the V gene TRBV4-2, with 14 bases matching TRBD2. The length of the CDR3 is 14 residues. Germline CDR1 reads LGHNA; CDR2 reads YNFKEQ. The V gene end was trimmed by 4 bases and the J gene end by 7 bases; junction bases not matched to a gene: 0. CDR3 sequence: CASSRTSGGNEQFF. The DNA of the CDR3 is TGTGCCAGCAGCCGGACTAGCGGGGGGAATGAGCAGTTCTTC.

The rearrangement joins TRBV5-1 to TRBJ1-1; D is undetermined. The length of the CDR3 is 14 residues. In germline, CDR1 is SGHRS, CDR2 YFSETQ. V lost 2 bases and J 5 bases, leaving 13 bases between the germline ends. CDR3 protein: CASSLLGLVTEAFF. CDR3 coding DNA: TGCGCCAGCAGCTTATTAGGGCTCGTAACTGAAGCTTTCTTT.

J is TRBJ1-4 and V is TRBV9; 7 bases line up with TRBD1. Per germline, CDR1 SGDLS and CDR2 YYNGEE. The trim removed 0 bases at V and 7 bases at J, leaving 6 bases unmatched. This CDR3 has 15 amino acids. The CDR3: CASSVGRGQIEKLFF. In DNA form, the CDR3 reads TGTGCCAGCAGCGTAGGAAGGGGGCAGATTGAAAAACTGTTTTTT.

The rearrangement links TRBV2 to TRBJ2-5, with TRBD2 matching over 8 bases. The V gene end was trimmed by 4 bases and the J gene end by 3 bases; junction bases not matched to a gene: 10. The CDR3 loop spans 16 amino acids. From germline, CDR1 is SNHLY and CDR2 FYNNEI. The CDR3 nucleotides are TGTGCCAGCAGTGTTATTGCGGGGGGACCAAAAGAGACCCAGTACTTC. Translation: CASSVIAGGPKETQYF. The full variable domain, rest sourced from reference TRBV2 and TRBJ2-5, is EPEVTQTPSHQVTQMGQEVILRCVPISNHLYFYWYRQILGQKVEFLVSFYNNEISEKSEIFDDQFSVERPDGSNFTLKIRSTKLEDSAMYFCASSVIAGGPKETQYFGPGTRLLVL.

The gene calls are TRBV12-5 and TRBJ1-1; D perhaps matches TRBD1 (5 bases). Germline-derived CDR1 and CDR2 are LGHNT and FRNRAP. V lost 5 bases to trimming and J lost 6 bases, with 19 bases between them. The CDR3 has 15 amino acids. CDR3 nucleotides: TGTGCTAGTGGTATAGCTTTGGGGGGGAAGGCTGAAGCTTTCTTT. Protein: CASGIALGGKAEAFF.

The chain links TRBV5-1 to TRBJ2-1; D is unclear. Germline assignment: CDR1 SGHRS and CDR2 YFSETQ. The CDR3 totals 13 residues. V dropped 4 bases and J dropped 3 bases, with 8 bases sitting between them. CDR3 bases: TGCGCCAGCAGCGTGGATCTCTACAATGAGCAGTTCTTC. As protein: CASSVDLYNEQFF.